This T cell receptor (beta chain) came from a study of CXCR3-negative and CXCR3-positive naive CD8 T cells. Findings and caveats of the study: TRB CDR3 properties were used to infer TCR strength, and surface CD5 was comparable between naive subsets. Cryopreservation partially lowered CXCR3 expression, so most assays used fresh PBMCs. Comparably high diversity was seen in both naive subsets, and much lower diversity in memory CD8+ cells. Memory cells differed in TRBV-TRBJ usage, but naive CXCR3-negative and CXCR3-positive cells had similar usage.

Note on this clonotype: As yet, its antigen is unknown.

The authors prepared UMI-labeled TRB cDNA libraries by 5' RACE. Each CDR3 protein gets one entry in TCRdb, which reprocessed the 5' RACE reads and gives no DNA. This table holds about 48,000 distinct CDR3 sequences. The CDR3 runs 15 residues. The germline CDR1 and CDR2 sequences are LGHNA and YNFKEQ. The sequenced material came from memory CD8+ T cells from blood. V is TRBV4-2 and J is TRBJ2-1; the TRBD2 assignment by TCRdb is unverifiable without DNA. This TCR was sampled from a human donor in good health. Some clones in this sample may be carry-over from other donors' samples. The CDR3 sequence is CASSHNSGIYNEQFF.